These 30 T cell receptor beta chains originate from one sample sequenced in a study of monozygotic twins with inflammatory bowel disease. TCRdb reprocessed the 5' RACE reads; each CDR3 protein has one entry and no DNA is given. The ten top clones account for 2.4%, within a sample of about 450,000 distinct CDR3 sequences. Material for sequencing was blood. These receptors all come from a human donor with ulcerative colitis or Crohn's disease, or a healthy co-twin of an affected twin (not recorded which).

This chain uses TRBV10-3 with TRBJ2-7; without DNA, the TCRdb call of TRBD1 cannot be checked. Germline V gives CDR1 ENHRY, CDR2 SYGVKD. The CDR3 is 11 amino acids. This CDR3 reads CAISAGTEQYF.

The V gene is TRBV5-1, the J gene TRBJ2-2; lacking DNA, the TRBD1 call made by TCRdb goes unchecked. Per the germline V gene, CDR1 is SGHRS and CDR2 is YFSETQ. The CDR3 is 16 amino acids. The CDR3 reads CASSRTNRGLHGELFF.

The chain has TRBV20-1 and TRBJ2-3; TCRdb picks TRBD1, but there is no DNA to check that call. The CDR3 covers 11 residues. Germline values: CDR1 DFQATT, CDR2 SNEGSKA (reference sequence). This CDR3 reads CSAGTPDTQYF.

The V gene is TRBV10-3, the J gene TRBJ2-7; TCRdb lists TRBD1, though no DNA is available to test this call. Germline loops: CDR1 ENHRY, CDR2 SYGVKD. CDR3 length equals 13 residues. CDR3 sequence reads: CAIGGNTPYEQYF.

This chain links TRBV27 with TRBJ2-1; the TCRdb call, TRBD2, lacks DNA for checking. The CDR3 is made up of 16 amino acids. The V gene's germline CDR1 is MNHEY and CDR2 SMNVEV (reference sequence). The CDR3 region is CASSSLAGGSYNEQFF.

The chain combines TRBV28 with TRBJ2-1; the D call from TCRdb, TRBD1, cannot be confirmed without DNA. Per germline, CDR1 MDHEN and CDR2 SYDVKM. There are 13 residues in the CDR3. CDR3: CASSPYRGDEQFF.

The V call is TRBV20-1, the J call TRBJ1-1; TCRdb names TRBD1, which stays unverified in the absence of DNA. CDR3 length equals 14 residues. From germline, CDR1 is DFQATT and CDR2 SNEGSKA (reference sequence). CDR3: CSASSDRGWTEAFF.

The chain is built from TRBV7-2 and TRBJ2-1; as DNA is missing, the TRBD2 call by TCRdb cannot be tested. The germline V gene has CDR1 SGHTA and CDR2 FQGNSA. CDR3 size: 16 residues. This chain's CDR3 is CASSSLAGEAYSEQFF.

The V gene is TRBV3-1, the J gene TRBJ2-1; the D call from TCRdb, TRBD1, cannot be confirmed without DNA. Germline V gene data show CDR1 as LGHDT and CDR2 as YNNKEL (reference sequence). The CDR3 is 16 amino acids. CDR3: CASSHQGGDNYNEQFF.

V gene TRBV20-1 combines with J gene TRBJ2-2; TCRdb reports TRBD2, a call that lacks DNA to check it against. The CDR3 has 15 residues. CDR1 is DFQATT and CDR2 is SNEGSKA in the germline V gene (reference sequence). CDR3 sequence reads: CSALLGNRNTGELFF.

The gene calls are TRBV28 and TRBJ1-6. CDR1 is MDHEN, CDR2 SYDVKM, per germline. The CDR3 length is 14 residues. CDR3 region: CASSPGGPYSPLHF. The whole variable domain, filled in from reference TRBV28 and TRBJ1-6, reads DVKVTQSSRYLVKRTGEKVFLECVQDMDHENMFWYRQDPGLGLRLIYFSYDVKMKEKGDIPEGYSVSREKKERFSLILESASTNQTSMYLCASSPGGPYSPLHFGNGTRLTVT.

V usage is TRBV6-1 and J usage is TRBJ2-7; TCRdb's D call of TRBD1 is untestable without DNA. From germline, CDR1 is MNHNS and CDR2 SASEGT. The CDR3 runs 15 residues. CDR3 protein: CASSLRDRGAYEQYF.

The chain carries TRBV5-4 and TRBJ2-6; TCRdb picks TRBD1, but there is no DNA to check that call. Per germline, CDR1 SGHNT and CDR2 YYREEE (reference sequence). This CDR3 is built from 17 residues. CDR3 residues: CASSSGMGSSGANVLTF. The variable domain in full, with the rest retrieved from reference TRBV5-4 and TRBJ2-6, is ETGVTQSPTHLIKTRGQQVTLRCSSQSGHNTVSWYQQALGQGPQFIFQYYREEENGRGNFPPRFSGLQFPNYSSELNVNALELDDSALYLCASSSGMGSSGANVLTFGAGSRLTVL.

The genes are TRBV18 and TRBJ2-3; the D gene TCRdb calls, TRBD1, cannot be checked with no DNA. The germline V gene encodes CDR1 KGHSH and CDR2 LQKENI. CDR3 length: 16 amino acids. This CDR3 is CASSPPKRGFGDTQYF.

The V gene is TRBV7-2, the J gene TRBJ1-2. This CDR3 has 13 amino acids. Per germline, CDR1 SGHTA and CDR2 FQGNSA. This CDR3 is CASSLERHYGYTF. Complete variable domain (other parts from reference TRBV7-2 and TRBJ1-2): GAGVSQSPSNKVTEKGKDVELRCDPISGHTALYWYRQSLGQGLEFLIYFQGNSAPDKSGLPSDRFSAERTGGSVSTLTIQRTQQEDSAVYLCASSLERHYGYTFGSGTRLTVV.

V gene TRBV20-1 combines with J gene TRBJ1-2; the D call of TRBD1 rests on TCRdb alone, since no DNA is present to check it. From germline, CDR1 is DFQATT and CDR2 SNEGSKA (reference sequence). The CDR3 covers 14 residues. This chain's CDR3 is CSARETGGNYGYTF.

The V and J genes are TRBV11-3 and TRBJ2-2; lacking DNA, the TRBD1 call made by TCRdb goes unchecked. Looked up from germline, CDR1 is SGHNT and CDR2 is YENEEA. The CDR3 length is 13 residues. CDR3 region: CASTNPGGQELFF.

This rearrangement joins TRBV29-1 to TRBJ1-2; TCRdb's D call of TRBD1 is untestable without DNA. The CDR3 spans 16 residues. Germline CDR1 is SQVTM and CDR2 is ANQGSEA. CDR3 sequence: CSVLFQGRIANYGYTF.

The chain links TRBV10-3 to TRBJ1-4. There are 13 residues in the CDR3. Germline loops: CDR1 ENHRY, CDR2 SYGVKD. The CDR3: CATAQAPNEKLFF.

The chain links TRBV7-6 to TRBJ2-1; the TCRdb call, TRBD2, lacks DNA for checking. This CDR3 comprises 16 residues. The germline CDR1 and CDR2 sequences are SGHVS and FNYEAQ. CDR3 region: CASSLASAGGYNEQFF.

The V call is TRBV7-2, the J call TRBJ1-1; TCRdb's D call of TRBD1 is untestable without DNA. Germline V gene sequence: CDR1 SGHTA, CDR2 FQGNSA. This CDR3 is 14 amino acids long. CDR3 region: CASGTGGYSTEAFF.

Here the CDR3 reads CASSTNIVLLREQYF. This chain links TRBV28 with TRBJ2-7. Germline loops: CDR1 MDHEN, CDR2 SYDVKM. The CDR3 covers 15 residues.

The chain uses TRBV11-2 and TRBJ2-1; TCRdb proposes TRBD1, but this gene call is untestable without DNA. Germline CDR1 and CDR2: SGHAT and FQNNGV. This CDR3 is 13 amino acids long. The CDR3 spells CASSAPADRWEIF.

This chain links TRBV18 with TRBJ1-3. Germline-derived CDR1 and CDR2 are KGHSH and LQKENI. The CDR3 consists of 17 residues. The CDR3 spells CASSPQGALSSGNTIYF.

The genes are TRBV20-1 and TRBJ1-5; lacking DNA, the TRBD1 call made by TCRdb goes unchecked. This CDR3 is 14 amino acids long. Per the germline V gene, CDR1 is DFQATT and CDR2 is SNEGSKA (reference sequence). CDR3 in amino acids: CSASEQGAKQPQHF.

The V call is TRBV28, the J call TRBJ2-1; as DNA is missing, the TRBD2 call by TCRdb cannot be tested. This CDR3 has 14 residues. The germline gives CDR1 MDHEN, CDR2 SYDVKM. CDR3 protein: CASTLAARYNEQFF.

This sequence joins TRBV12-3 or TRBV12-4 and TRBJ1-5; TCRdb reports TRBD1, a call that lacks DNA to check it against. This CDR3 is built from 15 residues. CDR3 region: CASSVGGLSNQPQHF.

CDR3 protein: CSAPDPGVGFAEAFF. The V gene is TRBV20-1, the J gene TRBJ1-1. CDR1 and CDR2 from the germline V gene are DFQATT and SNEGSKA (reference sequence). This CDR3 has 15 residues.

The rearrangement uses TRBV12-3 or TRBV12-4 and TRBJ1-2. CDR3 length: 15 residues. The CDR3: CASTLSDRGFYGYTF.

The CDR3 sequence is CSARTANNEKLFF. The V and J genes are TRBV20-1 and TRBJ1-4; TCRdb selects TRBD1, and the lack of DNA leaves this call unchecked. CDR1 DFQATT and CDR2 SNEGSKA come from the germline V gene (reference sequence). This CDR3 region has 13 residues.